This T cell receptor beta chain was captured in a study of cytomegalovirus exposure and HLA in healthy donors. Study-wide results and caveats: CMV serostatus was the sole immune exposure information available. Testing in vitro showed a few CMV-associated chains specific for CMV antigens. Cytomegalovirus status, reportedly, was diagnosed with high specificity and sensitivity by the classifier.

V was pared by 6 bases and J by 1 base, with 6 bases between. From germline, CDR1 is MNHEY and CDR2 SVGAGI. This CDR3 region has 12 residues. Both 60 Vbeta primers and 13 Jbeta primers went into the PCR. Profiling relied on immunoSEQ multiplex PCR, and the TCRdb table lists in-frame clones only, not all of them. The table includes some 90,000 clones, roughly 72% detected once. This clone was seen a handful of times. Its antigen remains unknown. Other DNA sequences within the sample encode an identical CDR3. The rearrangement uses TRBV6-5 and TRBJ1-1, with D uncertain. This sequence was found in a man aged 25-40 years in good health and CMV-seronegative. The sequenced sample was PBMCs. CDR3 sequence (DNA): TGTGCCAGCAGCCGGAGGAACACTGAAGCTTTCTTT. This sequence encodes CASSRRNTEAFF.